These 24 T cell receptor beta chains were sequenced from one sample in a study of low-dose radiotherapy and immunotherapy resistance in tumors. Gene-specific TRAV and TRBV primers were used for first-strand cDNA, covering alpha and beta chains. TCR amplification involved about 20 PCR cycles with a constant-region primer and V-primer adapter. MiXCR, applied by TCRdb to the reads, yields one record per CDR3 protein. The table records about 58,000 distinct CDR3 sequences, about 25% of them present only once. Time point given: after trial treatment. Treatment denoted: LDRT plus nivolumab, ipilimumab, low-dose cyclophosphamide and aspirin (RACIN trial). The sample here was PBMCs, taken after low-dose radiotherapy plus immunotherapy. The receptors come from a male donor with prostate cancer.

In its sample, this clonotype was seen many times. The chain is built from TRBV20-1 and TRBJ1-2; weak D call: TRBD1 (5 bases). The germline V and J ends were trimmed by 6 bases and 0 bases, with 11 bases remaining between them. Germline V gene sequence: CDR1 DFQATT, CDR2 SNEGSKA (reference sequence). The CDR3 has 13 amino acids. Here the CDR3 DNA reads TGCAGTGCGGGGACGCCCTCTAACTATGGCTACACCTTC. Amino acid sequence: CSAGTPSNYGYTF.

In the case of this clonotype: A far larger clone is one base from this, pointing to a likely read error. This rearrangement joins TRBV28 to TRBJ2-4; a weak D match, TRBD1 (6 bases). Germline assignment: CDR1 MDHEN and CDR2 SYDVKM. V gave up 7 bases and J gave up 13 bases, with 17 bases separating them. The length of the CDR3 is 12 residues. DNA for the CDR3: TGTGCCAGCAATGAACAGGGCAATGAGCAGTACTTC. Residues: CASNEQGNEQYF.

This clonotype came up many times. The V call is TRBV28, the J call TRBJ1-3; D remains unclear. Germline loops: CDR1 MDHEN, CDR2 SYDVKM. CDR3 length: 15 residues. Trimming left V 3 bases short and J 0 bases short, with 9 bases between. Here the CDR3 reads CASSFDWTSGNTIYF. CDR3 DNA: TGTGCCAGCAGTTTCGACTGGACCTCTGGAAACACCATATATTTT.

This clonotype was counted ten times or more. CDR3 DNA sequence: TGTGCCAGCAGCCAAGAACCCCCAGATACGCAGTATTTT. It encodes CASSQEPPDTQYF. V is TRBV4-2 and J is TRBJ2-3; D not resolved. Trimming took off 0 bases at V and 4 bases at J, with 5 bases between the two ends. Germline V gene lookup returns CDR1 LGHNA and CDR2 YNFKEQ. The CDR3 length is 13 residues.

This clonotype has at least ten counts. The rearrangement uses TRBV6-2 or TRBV6-3 and TRBJ2-5; D is perhaps TRBD2 (5 bases). The CDR3 covers 15 residues. V gave up 5 bases and J gave up 5 bases, with 18 bases separating them. CDR1 is MNHEY, CDR2 SVGEGT, per germline. For the CDR3, the DNA is TGTGCCAGCAGTGAGCTTACTGCACCGGGGGAGACCCAGTACTTC. It codes for CASSELTAPGETQYF.

Many counts were recorded for this clonotype. The chain carries TRBV28 and TRBJ2-5, with 7 nucleotides matching TRBD2. Germline CDR1 and CDR2: MDHEN and SYDVKM. CDR3 length: 13 amino acids. Germline trimming cut 7 bases from V and 2 bases from J; bases unmatched to any gene: 4. The CDR3 loop reads CASTPGGQETQYF. The CDR3 DNA follows: TGTGCCAGCACCCCGGGGGGTCAAGAGACCCAGTACTTC.

The count of this clonotype is one. The chain recombines TRBV20-1 with TRBJ1-1; D is uncertain. The CDR3 contains 10 residues. Trimming removed 3 bases from V and 4 bases from J, with 3 bases in between. Per the germline V gene, CDR1 is DFQATT and CDR2 is SNEGSKA (reference sequence). CDR3 in amino acids: CSARRTEAFF. In DNA form, the CDR3 reads TGCAGTGCTAGGCGCACTGAAGCTTTCTTT.

Concerning this clonotype itself: A far larger clone is only one base removed, so a read error is likely. CDR3 bases: TGTGCCAGCCTCAGGGGGCACAGCACAGATACGCAGTATTTT. It translates to CASLRGHSTDTQYF. The rearrangement joins TRBV6-5 to TRBJ2-3; 8 nucleotides line up with TRBD1. The ends lost 8 bases at V and 0 bases at J; junction bases unmatched: 4. From germline, CDR1 is MNHEY and CDR2 SVGAGI. CDR3 length equals 14 residues.

This clonotype was picked up many times. The chain joins TRBV19 to TRBJ2-3, with D maybe TRBD2 (5 bases). Germline V gene lookup returns CDR1 LNHDA and CDR2 SQIVND (reference sequence). The V end was cut by 3 bases, the J end by 0 bases, with 13 bases between. This CDR3 comprises 16 residues. This CDR3 is CASSILGSSSTDTQYF. In nucleotides, the CDR3 is TGTGCCAGTAGTATTTTGGGGAGCTCTAGCACAGATACGCAGTATTTT.

The CDR3 region has the DNA TGTGCCAGCAGCACCCACAGGGGAGCTGGGGCCAACGTCCTGACTTTC. Its protein product is CASSTHRGAGANVLTF. This rearrangement joins TRBV7-9 to TRBJ2-6, with TRBD1 matching 7 bases. The length of the CDR3 is 16 residues. J lost 2 bases, V lost 5 bases, and 6 bases had no gene match. Looked up from germline, CDR1 is SEHNR and CDR2 is FQNEAQ (reference sequence).

This clonotype occurred many times. The CDR3 DNA reads TGTGCCAGCAGTGGAGGGGTGGCGGCTAACACTGAAGCTTTCTTT. Translation gives CASSGGVAANTEAFF. This chain joins TRBV6-2 or TRBV6-3 and TRBJ1-1; a possible D gene is TRBD1 (5 bases). CDR1 is MNHEY, CDR2 SVGEGT, per germline. The V gene lost 5 bases and the J gene lost 2 bases, with 15 bases spanning the gap. This CDR3 contains 15 residues.

This clonotype occurred many times. The chain uses TRBV12-5 and TRBJ2-1; 10 bases fit TRBD2. The CDR3 is 16 amino acids. The J segment lost 5 bases and the V segment lost 6 bases, leaving 10 bases of the junction unmatched. Germline values: CDR1 LGHNT, CDR2 FRNRAP. CDR3 sequence (DNA): TGTGCTAGTGGCCTAGGACTAGCGGAGAGTAACAATGAGCAGTTCTTC. The encoded protein is CASGLGLAESNNEQFF.

The V call is TRBV12-3 or TRBV12-4, the J call TRBJ1-5; 8 bases map to TRBD1. There are 16 residues in the CDR3. Germline trimming cut 6 bases from V and 2 bases from J; bases unmatched to any gene: 9. The CDR3 reads CASSPGQGQGNQPQHF. CDR3 in DNA: TGTGCCAGCAGCCCCGGACAGGGCCAGGGCAATCAGCCCCAGCATTTT.

This clonotype showed up just once. The chain carries TRBV5-6 and TRBJ1-2; 8 nucleotides line up with TRBD1. Per germline, CDR1 SGHDT and CDR2 YYEEEE. The CDR3 has 16 residues. Germline trimming cut 2 bases from V and 4 bases from J; bases unmatched to any gene: 10. DNA of the CDR3: TGTGCCAGCAGCTTCGGAGGACAGGGCTCCCTCTATGGCTACACCTTC. The encoded protein is CASSFGGQGSLYGYTF.

This clonotype has a count of ten or more. The chain recombines TRBV29-1 with TRBJ2-7; 7 bases match TRBD1. Germline V lookup: CDR1 SQVTM, CDR2 ANQGSEA. The CDR3 is 11 residues long. V lost 7 bases, J lost 2 bases, and 2 bases stayed unmatched. The CDR3 spells CSGQGAYEQYF. The CDR3 bases are TGCAGCGGTCAGGGGGCCTACGAGCAGTACTTC.

This clonotype was counted many times. The chain combines TRBV6-2 or TRBV6-3 with TRBJ2-7, with D maybe TRBD1 (5 bases). This CDR3 has 13 amino acids. Per the germline V gene, CDR1 is MNHEY and CDR2 is SVGEGT. V dropped 5 bases and J dropped 2 bases, with 10 bases sitting between them. CDR3: CASSEWGAYEQYF. In DNA, the CDR3 is TGTGCCAGCAGTGAATGGGGCGCCTACGAGCAGTACTTC.

This clonotype was recorded at least ten times. The rearrangement joins TRBV30 to TRBJ1-6; 7 bases fit TRBD1. This CDR3 is 18 amino acids long. The germline V gene encodes CDR1 GTSNPN and CDR2 SVGIG (reference sequence). Trimming removed 2 bases from V and 0 bases from J; junction bases left unmatched: 10. CDR3 residues: CAWSRSLAGGSYNSPLHF. In DNA form, the CDR3 reads TGTGCCTGGAGTCGGTCTTTGGCAGGGGGCTCCTATAATTCACCCCTCCACTTT.

J is TRBJ2-6 and V is TRBV2, with D hard to call. Looked up from germline, CDR1 is SNHLY and CDR2 is FYNNEI. The CDR3 runs to 15 residues. V was clipped by 6 bases and J by 4 bases, with 13 bases between them. CDR3 DNA: TGTGCCAGCAGAGCCACAGATTCAGGGGCCAACGTCCTGACTTTC. The encoded protein is CASRATDSGANVLTF.

CDR3 in amino acids: CASSRGAGGRDTDTQYF. The CDR3 DNA reads TGTGCCAGCAGCCGAGGAGCGGGGGGGCGCGACACAGATACGCAGTATTTT. V is TRBV4-2 and J is TRBJ2-3; 10 nucleotides match TRBD2. V dropped 4 bases and J dropped 2; count of bases not matched to a gene: 9. CDR1 and CDR2 (germline): LGHNA, YNFKEQ. The CDR3 spans 17 residues.

This clonotype showed up many times. CDR3 coding DNA: TGTGCCAGTAGTATACTAGCGGGTAACAATGAGCAGTTCTTC. Encoded protein: CASSILAGNNEQFF. The gene calls are TRBV19 and TRBJ2-1; the match to TRBD2 covers 8 bases. After removal of 2 bases from V and 5 bases from J, the junction contained 2 bases not matched to a gene. Germline V gene lookup returns CDR1 LNHDA and CDR2 SQIVND (reference sequence). The CDR3 spans 14 residues.

The rearrangement joins TRBV20-1 to TRBJ2-5, with TRBD1 matching 8 bases. The CDR3 totals 13 residues. CDR1 and CDR2 from the germline V gene are DFQATT and SNEGSKA (reference sequence). V shed 6 bases, J shed 4 bases, and the junction held 7 bases outside the gene matches. The CDR3 DNA sequence: TGCAGTGCCATCAGGGGGCGCGCAGAGACCCAGTACTTC. It specifies CSAIRGRAETQYF.

The chain combines TRBV28 with TRBJ1-6, with D possibly matching TRBD1 (5 bases). Between the trimmed V and J ends, which lost 3 bases and 7 bases, there was a span of 19 bases. The CDR3 covers 17 residues. Germline V gene lookup returns CDR1 MDHEN and CDR2 SYDVKM. The CDR3 DNA reads TGTGCCAGCAGTTTTAAAGGGGTGACTGCTGCAAATTCACCCCTCCACTTT. This codes for CASSFKGVTAANSPLHF.

The rearrangement joins TRBV7-2 to TRBJ2-1; D is uncertain. The CDR3 totals 13 residues. Between the trimmed V and J ends, which lost 2 bases and 2 bases, there was a span of 4 bases. Germline CDR1 reads SGHTA; CDR2 reads FQGNSA. The CDR3 coding sequence is TGTGCCAGCAGCTTACGCCCCTACAATGAGCAGTTCTTC. It specifies CASSLRPYNEQFF. The full variable domain, its missing parts supplied by reference TRBV7-2 and TRBJ2-1, is GAGVSQSPSNKVTEKGKDVELRCDPISGHTALYWYRQSLGQGLEFLIYFQGNSAPDKSGLPSDRFSAERTGGSVSTLTIQRTQQEDSAVYLCASSLRPYNEQFFGPGTRLTVL.

This clonotype was counted many times. The chain combines TRBV6-5 with TRBJ1-5; D ambiguous. Germline assignment: CDR1 MNHEY and CDR2 SVGAGI. V was pared by 6 bases and J by 0 bases, with 12 bases between. The CDR3 extends over 15 amino acids. In nucleotides, the CDR3 is TGTGCCAGCAGCCCTGTCGCAAATAGCAATCAGCCCCAGCATTTT. The encoded protein is CASSPVANSNQPQHF.